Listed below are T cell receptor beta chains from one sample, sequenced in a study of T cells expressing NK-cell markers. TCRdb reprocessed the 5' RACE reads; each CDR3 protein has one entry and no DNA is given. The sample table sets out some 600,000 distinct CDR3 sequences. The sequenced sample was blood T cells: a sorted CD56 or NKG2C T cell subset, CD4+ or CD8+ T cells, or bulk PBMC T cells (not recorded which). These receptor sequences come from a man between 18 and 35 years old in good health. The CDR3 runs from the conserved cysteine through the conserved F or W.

CDR3 protein: CASSLYVTDTQYF
J gene: TRBJ2-3
V gene: TRBV27

CDR3 protein: CASSLRSGSGYNEQFF
J gene: TRBJ2-1
V gene: TRBV12-3/TRBV12-4

CDR3 protein: CAIRRQGGSHGTQYF
J gene: TRBJ2-3
V gene: TRBV10-3

CDR3 protein: CASTEGGARNIQYF
J gene: TRBJ2-4
V gene: TRBV12-3/TRBV12-4

CDR3 protein: CASRRTGTNTGELFF
J gene: TRBJ2-2
V gene: TRBV6-2/TRBV6-3

CDR3 protein: CSYRLVKNIQYF
J gene: TRBJ2-4
V gene: TRBV20-1

CDR3 protein: CASSFPESGGSPYEQYF
J gene: TRBJ2-7
V gene: TRBV5-1

CDR3 protein: CASSQAKGWHQTITVGEQFF
J gene: TRBJ2-1
V gene: TRBV4-3

CDR3 protein: CASSLGGLAGGLLHNEQFF
J gene: TRBJ2-1
V gene: TRBV11-2

CDR3 protein: CSVEVGLEAFF
J gene: TRBJ1-1
V gene: TRBV29-1

CDR3 protein: CASSLFALAGGQWQFF
J gene: TRBJ2-1
V gene: TRBV7-2

CDR3 protein: CSARGWADRGFYEQYF
J gene: TRBJ2-7
V gene: TRBV20-1

CDR3 protein: CASGTSTFYEQYF
J gene: TRBJ2-7
V gene: TRBV27

CDR3 protein: CASSTGLINQPQHF
J gene: TRBJ1-5
V gene: TRBV12-3/TRBV12-4

CDR3 protein: CASSFDNRGPNPGELFF
J gene: TRBJ2-2
V gene: TRBV12-3/TRBV12-4